These 27 T cell receptor beta chains came from one sample sequenced in a study of T cell changes during pregnancy in multiple sclerosis. Clones were read by immunoSEQ multiplex PCR, and TCRdb kept only the in-frame ones, dropping some. The sample yields around 54,000 clones, about nine tenths seen once. Sequenced here: CD4+ T cells from peripheral blood mononuclear cells, sampled after pregnancy. The receptors derive from a female donor in good health, enrolled as a control in a pregnancy study.

The chain links TRBV9 to TRBJ1-3; D gene ambiguous. The V end was cut by 4 bases, the J end by 0 bases, with 14 bases between. CDR3 length: 16 amino acids. The V gene's germline CDR1 is SGDLS and CDR2 YYNGEE. The chain's CDR3 is CASSQGLRDSGNTIYF. The CDR3 nucleotides read TGTGCCAGCAGCCAAGGACTCCGGGACTCTGGAAACACCATATATTTT. Full variable domain (remainder filled in from reference TRBV9 and TRBJ1-3): DSGVTQTPKHLITATGQRVTLRCSPRSGDLSVYWYQQSLDQGLQFLIQYYNGEERAKGNILERFSAQQFPDLHSELNLSSLELGDSALYFCASSQGLRDSGNTIYFGEGSWLTVV.

V and J are TRBV19 and TRBJ1-1; the match to TRBD1 covers 7 bases. Looked up from germline, CDR1 is LNHDA and CDR2 is SQIVND (reference sequence). Germline trimming cut 5 bases from V and 4 bases from J; bases unmatched to any gene: 4. The CDR3 consists of 13 residues. The CDR3 region has the DNA TGTGCCAGTAGTTTTTACAGGGGCACTGAAGCTTTCTTT. This codes for CASSFYRGTEAFF.

This clone appeared once. The J gene is TRBJ2-1, the V gene TRBV11-1; possibly TRBD2 for D (6 bases). Looked up from germline, CDR1 is SGHAT and CDR2 is FQDESV (reference sequence). The CDR3 extends over 14 amino acids. V was shortened by 3 bases and J by 7 bases, with 13 bases between the two germline ends. The chain's CDR3 is CASSFAGSSNEQFF. CDR3 DNA sequence: TGTGCCAGCAGCTTTGCCGGGAGTTCGAATGAGCAGTTCTTC.

The chain employs TRBV28 and TRBJ2-6, with 8 bases identical to TRBD1. Germline assignment: CDR1 MDHEN and CDR2 SYDVKM. This CDR3 region has 16 residues. The V and J ends lost 6 bases and 1 base, in that order; junction bases with no gene match: 5. In DNA form, the CDR3 reads TGTGCCAGCAGCCGGGGACAGGAGTCTGGGGCCAACGTCCTGACTTTC. It codes for CASSRGQESGANVLTF.

The chain has TRBV13 and TRBJ2-2; TRBD2 matches 8 bases. CDR3 length: 16 amino acids. Trimming cost V 5 bases and J 0 bases; bases outside gene matches: 5. Germline V gene sequence: CDR1 PRHDT, CDR2 FYEKMQ (reference sequence). The DNA of the CDR3 is TGTGCCAGCAGCACGGGACTAGGCGCGAACACCGGGGAGCTGTTTTTT. It translates to CASSTGLGANTGELFF. The variable domain in full, with the rest retrieved from reference TRBV13 and TRBJ2-2, is AAGVIQSPRHLIKEKRETATLKCYPIPRHDTVYWYQQGPGQDPQFLISFYEKMQSDKGSIPDRFSAQQFSDYHSELNMSSLELGDSALYFCASSTGLGANTGELFFGEGSRLTVL.

The chain recombines TRBV19 with TRBJ2-3; 7 nucleotides match TRBD2. CDR1 LNHDA and CDR2 SQIVND come from the germline V gene (reference sequence). The V segment lost 4 bases and the J segment 6 bases; nucleotides outside the gene matches: 10. This CDR3 comprises 15 residues. The chain's CDR3 is CASSSGGGPSDTQYF. The CDR3 nucleotides read TGTGCCAGTAGTAGCGGGGGAGGGCCCTCCGATACGCAGTATTTT.

The chain carries TRBV28 and TRBJ1-2; TRBD1 agrees at 9 bases. Unmatched junction bases numbered 11, after V lost 5 bases and J lost 7 bases. Germline V gene lookup returns CDR1 MDHEN and CDR2 SYDVKM. This CDR3 contains 15 residues. The CDR3 protein is CASSPTPGQGFGYTF. DNA for the CDR3: TGTGCCAGCAGTCCTACCCCGGGACAGGGTTTTGGCTACACCTTC.

This rearrangement joins TRBV5-1 to TRBJ2-2; 7 bases map to TRBD2. The CDR3 has 13 residues. The J segment lost 3 bases and the V segment lost 6 bases, leaving 2 bases of the junction unmatched. The germline V gene encodes CDR1 SGHRS and CDR2 YFSETQ. In nucleotides, the CDR3 is TGCGCCAGCAAACGGGGGGACACCGGGGAGCTGTTTTTT. This sequence encodes CASKRGDTGELFF.

This rearrangement joins TRBV5-1 to TRBJ2-3; TRBD2 might be the D (6 bases). This CDR3 is built from 16 residues. Deletions cut 2 bases from V and 0 bases from J, with 13 bases between. Per the germline V gene, CDR1 is SGHRS and CDR2 is YFSETQ. The CDR3 DNA sequence: TGCGCCAGCAGCTTAAGCGTTAGCGGAAGCACAGATACGCAGTATTTT. This encodes CASSLSVSGSTDTQYF.

This rearrangement joins TRBV19 to TRBJ1-2; D might be TRBD1 (6 bases). Trimming removed 5 bases at V and 9 bases at J, with 19 bases between. The CDR3 totals 14 residues. Per the germline V gene, CDR1 is LNHDA and CDR2 is SQIVND (reference sequence). The CDR3 DNA follows: TGTGCCAGTAGTGAGGGAGACAGGACCCACCGCTACACCTTC. Protein sequence: CASSEGDRTHRYTF.

Details on this clone: Compared with germline, one end of the junction differs, possibly owing to a read error. The V call is TRBV5-6, the J call TRBJ1-2; no definite D call. CDR3 length equals 11 residues. From germline, CDR1 is SGHDT and CDR2 YYEEEE. This chain's CDR3 is CASSSSVDADF. In nucleotides, the CDR3 is TGTGCCAGCAGCTCGTCGGTGGATGCGGACTTC.

The rearrangement joins TRBV6-5 to TRBJ1-4; D unresolved. V lost 6 bases and J lost 4, with 6 bases in between. Germline CDR1 is MNHEY and CDR2 is SVGAGI. This CDR3 spans 12 amino acids. This CDR3 is CASSSSNEKLFF. The CDR3 DNA reads as TGTGCCAGCAGCTCGAGTAATGAAAAACTGTTTTTT.

The V gene is TRBV6-1, the J gene TRBJ2-6, with D unclear. The CDR3 has 15 amino acids. CDR1 MNHNS and CDR2 SASEGT come from the germline V gene. Trimming removed 9 bases at V and 0 bases at J, with 12 bases between. This chain's CDR3 is CASLETYSGANVLTF. The DNA for the CDR3 is TGTGCCAGTCTGGAGACCTACTCTGGGGCCAACGTCCTGACTTTC.

V gene TRBV19 combines with J gene TRBJ2-5; 7 nucleotides match TRBD2. V lost 3 bases and J lost 9; bases outside the gene matches: 7. The CDR3 extends over 13 amino acids. Germline V gives CDR1 LNHDA, CDR2 SQIVND (reference sequence). Written as DNA, the CDR3 is TGTGCCAGTAGTATGGGAACTGGGAGGGCCCAGTACTTC. Amino acids: CASSMGTGRAQYF.

This chain links TRBV29-1 with TRBJ1-3; TRBD1 matches at 7 bases. The V gene's germline CDR1 is SQVTM and CDR2 ANQGSEA. The V and J ends lost 7 bases and 0 bases, in that order; junction bases with no gene match: 3. CDR3 size: 13 residues. CDR3: CSGGDSSGNTIYF. The CDR3 nucleotides are TGCAGCGGGGGGGACAGCTCTGGAAACACCATATATTTT.

This clone appeared a few times. The J gene is TRBJ2-3, the V gene TRBV5-4, with TRBD2 matching 7 bases. The CDR3 is 15 amino acids. Germline trimming cut 4 bases from V and 1 base from J; bases unmatched to any gene: 6. CDR1 and CDR2 from the germline V gene are SGHNT and YYREEE (reference sequence). The CDR3 loop reads CASSPGGAGTDTQYF. CDR3 sequence (DNA): TGTGCCAGCAGCCCGGGGGGAGCGGGCACAGATACGCAGTATTTT.

The chain couples TRBV19 to TRBJ1-6, with 8 bases fitting TRBD1. This CDR3 comprises 17 residues. Germline V CDR1 and CDR2: LNHDA, SQIVND (reference sequence). The junction had 11 bases not matched to a gene; V was cut back by 6 bases and J by 4 bases. CDR3 in DNA: TGTGCCAGTAGCCTCTTATCCGGGACAGGTTATAATTCACCCCTCCACTTT. Protein: CASSLLSGTGYNSPLHF. The full variable domain, completed using reference TRBV19 and TRBJ1-6, is DGGITQSPKYLFRKEGQNVTLSCEQNLNHDAMYWYRQDPGQGLRLIYYSQIVNDFQKGDIAEGYSVSREKKESFPLTVTSAQKNPTAFYLCASSLLSGTGYNSPLHFGNGTRLTVT.

V usage is TRBV23-1 and J usage is TRBJ1-6; 9 bases line up with TRBD1. TRBV23-1 is noted as an ORF with a role that remains uncertain. The CDR3 runs 15 residues. Trimming at V came to 2 bases and at J to 8 bases, leaving 4 bases not matched to a gene. The CDR3 bases are TGCGCCAGCAGTCAAACAGGGACAGGGCATTCACCCCTCCACTTT. Its translation: CASSQTGTGHSPLHF.

In this sample, this clone turned up once. The chain has TRBV29-1 and TRBJ2-1; 11 bases align to TRBD2. V lost 7 bases to trimming and J lost 10 bases; unmatched junction nucleotides: 9. The CDR3 loop spans 13 amino acids. Germline CDR1 reads SQVTM; CDR2 reads ANQGSEA. This CDR3 is CSALSGRASEQFF. CDR3 nucleotide sequence: TGCAGCGCCCTTAGCGGGAGGGCAAGCGAGCAGTTCTTC.

The CDR3 protein is CASSAGTGTYEQYF. The CDR3 DNA is TGTGCCAGCAGTGCCGGGACTGGGACCTACGAGCAGTACTTC. The chain has TRBV6-6 and TRBJ2-7; tentative D call: TRBD2 (6 bases). The ends were cut back, 5 bases at V and 2 bases at J, with 13 bases in the middle. CDR1 and CDR2 from the germline V gene are MNHNY and SVGAGI (reference sequence). The CDR3 is 14 amino acids.

This clone was counted a single time. The CDR3 region is CASSQLPSSYEQYF. The CDR3 DNA follows: TGTGCCAGCAGCCAACTCCCATCGAGTTACGAGCAGTACTTC. The chain joins TRBV7-3 to TRBJ2-7, with no clear D. The CDR3 is made up of 14 amino acids. Germline CDR1 SGHTA, CDR2 FQGTGA. V was clipped by 5 bases and J by 4 bases, with 15 bases between them.

This clone came up once. The CDR3 sequence: CASSLSQGKDEQYF. The CDR3 bases are TGCGCCAGCAGCCTTTCCCAGGGGAAGGACGAGCAGTACTTC. The chain is built from TRBV5-1 and TRBJ2-7; weak D call: TRBD1 (6 bases). This CDR3 spans 14 amino acids. Germline V lookup: CDR1 SGHRS, CDR2 YFSETQ. Deletions cut 4 bases from V and 5 bases from J, with 16 bases between.

This chain uses TRBV5-1 with TRBJ1-1, with D possibly matching TRBD1 (5 bases). Per germline, CDR1 SGHRS and CDR2 YFSETQ. Trimming cost V 4 bases and J 0 bases, with 10 bases left between them. This CDR3 comprises 14 residues. Here the CDR3 reads CASSTQGMNTEAFF. The CDR3 DNA reads TGCGCCAGCAGCACCCAGGGCATGAACACTGAAGCTTTCTTT.

This clone was detected only once. This chain connects TRBV18 to TRBJ1-1, with 10 positions matching TRBD1. Losses at the gene ends were 3 bases for V and 4 bases for J; bases not matched to a gene: 2. Germline V gene lookup returns CDR1 KGHSH and CDR2 LQKENI. This CDR3 is 14 amino acids long. The CDR3 bases are TGTGCCAGCTCACCCAGACAGGGGGCCACTGAAGCTTTCTTT. Protein product: CASSPRQGATEAFF.

CDR3 loop: CASSPSTGPVNQPQHF. The CDR3 nucleotides are TGTGCCAGCAGCCCGTCGACAGGCCCCGTCAATCAGCCCCAGCATTTT. This chain connects TRBV5-6 to TRBJ1-5, with D perhaps matching TRBD1 (6 bases). V was pared by 4 bases and J by 3 bases, with 17 bases between. Germline CDR1 reads SGHDT; CDR2 reads YYEEEE. The CDR3 has 16 amino acids.

This rearrangement joins TRBV19 to TRBJ2-3; 11 nucleotides agree with TRBD1. Germline values: CDR1 LNHDA, CDR2 SQIVND (reference sequence). The CDR3 covers 16 residues. J lost 1 base, V lost 3 bases, and 3 bases had no gene match. The CDR3 protein is CASSMEGQGGTDTQYF. The CDR3 nucleotides read TGTGCCAGTAGTATGGAGGGACAGGGGGGCACAGATACGCAGTATTTT.

The chain has TRBV7-9 and TRBJ2-6; 11 bases are shared with TRBD1. The CDR3 loop spans 17 amino acids. Germline CDR1 is SEHNR and CDR2 is FQNEAQ (reference sequence). The V and J ends lost 1 base and 4 bases, in that order; junction bases with no gene match: 3. The CDR3 sequence is CASSLGDRGAGANVLTF. The CDR3 nucleotides read TGTGCCAGCAGCTTAGGGGACAGGGGGGCGGGGGCCAACGTCCTGACTTTC.